The 19 T cell receptor beta chains below were found in one sample sequenced in a study of naive and memory T cell subsets. TCR cDNA received a 3' ligated oligonucleotide that carried a UMI. Amplification of ligated cDNA took four PCR rounds with SP2 and nested alpha and beta constant primers. TCRdb re-derived calls from the 5' RACE reads in MiXCR, one entry per CDR3 protein. Found here are 58,000 or so distinct CDR3 sequences, over 6% of them singletons; the top ten hold 9.8%. These receptors all come from a female donor in good health.

Concerning this clonotype: A read error may be the cause here, since a much bigger clone is one base away. The chain employs TRBV7-8 and TRBJ1-1; the D gene is possibly TRBD1 (5 bases). The germline CDR1 and CDR2 sequences are SGHVS and FQNEAQ. V dropped 0 bases and J dropped 3 bases, with 11 bases sitting between them. This CDR3 has 15 residues. DNA of the CDR3: TGTGCCAGCAGCTTAGCCTGGGGCTCGGACACTGAAGCTTTCTTT. This encodes CASSLAWGSDTEAFF.

The gene calls are TRBV3-1 and TRBJ2-1, with TRBD2 matching 13 bases. The CDR3 consists of 15 residues. The V gene's germline CDR1 is LGHDT and CDR2 YNNKEL (reference sequence). V trimming: 6 bases; J trimming: 9 bases; junction bases outside the gene matches: 8. The DNA for the CDR3 is TGTGCCAGCAGTTCACTAGCGGGGGGGCCGGGTGAGCAGTTCTTC. Amino acids: CASSSLAGGPGEQFF.

This clonotype appeared many times. This chain uses TRBV28 with TRBJ1-3; no clear D. V was pared by 7 bases and J by 2 bases, with 6 bases between. The CDR3 is 12 residues long. From germline, CDR1 is MDHEN and CDR2 SYDVKM. The CDR3 sequence: CASTGPGNTIYF. The CDR3 DNA sequence: TGTGCCAGCACGGGTCCTGGAAACACCATATATTTT.

This clonotype was recorded many times. The chain joins TRBV12-3 or TRBV12-4 to TRBJ1-1; no definite D call. The CDR3 contains 14 residues. V was trimmed by 5 bases and J by 0 bases, leaving 10 bases between them. The CDR3 spells CASSEAGMNTEAFF. The CDR3, as DNA: TGTGCCAGCAGTGAGGCCGGCATGAACACTGAAGCTTTCTTT.

This clonotype was seen at least ten times. The chain links TRBV2 to TRBJ2-3; the D is unclear. V was trimmed by 6 bases and J by 4 bases, leaving 8 bases between them. The CDR3 is made up of 12 amino acids. From germline, CDR1 is SNHLY and CDR2 FYNNEI. CDR3 nucleotide sequence: TGTGCCAGCAGACCCCAGGCAGATACGCAGTATTTT. It translates to CASRPQADTQYF.

This chain uses TRBV5-1 with TRBJ1-2, with TRBD1 identical over 8 bases. V was clipped by 1 base and J by 2 bases; unmatched bases: 1. CDR3 length equals 14 residues. Germline V gene lookup returns CDR1 SGHRS and CDR2 YFSETQ. In DNA, the CDR3 is TGCGCCAGCAGCTTGTGGACAGGGAACTATGGCTACACCTTC. It is translated as CASSLWTGNYGYTF.

This clonotype appeared many times. The genes are TRBV11-1 and TRBJ2-1; D unresolved. The V end was cut by 1 base, the J end by 6 bases, with 7 bases between. The CDR3 totals 13 residues. From germline, CDR1 is SGHAT and CDR2 FQDESV (reference sequence). CDR3 sequence reads: CASSLGLGNEQFF. The CDR3 DNA follows: TGTGCCAGCAGCTTAGGGCTGGGCAATGAGCAGTTCTTC.

This clonotype was seen only a few times. J is TRBJ1-4 and V is TRBV5-4, with D maybe TRBD1 (5 bases). The CDR3 is 15 amino acids. In germline, CDR1 is SGHNT, CDR2 YYREEE (reference sequence). The V gene lost 1 base and the J gene lost 15 bases, with 22 bases spanning the gap. CDR3 bases: TGTGCCAGCAGCTTGCGTAATAGGGGTGACGAAACGGTGTTTTTT. The encoded protein is CASSLRNRGDETVFF.

This clonotype was counted ten times or more. The gene calls are TRBV7-9 and TRBJ1-4, with no clear D. The CDR3 is 15 amino acids. The V gene's germline CDR1 is SEHNR and CDR2 FQNEAQ (reference sequence). Trimming removed 3 bases from V and 0 bases from J, with 8 bases in between. The CDR3 here is CASSFFTATNEKLFF. CDR3 DNA: TGTGCCAGCAGCTTCTTTACCGCAACTAATGAAAAACTGTTTTTT. Together with reference TRBV7-9 and TRBJ1-4, the CDR3 gives the full variable domain: DTGVSQNPRHKITKRGQNVTFRCDPISEHNRLYWYRQTLGQGPEFLTYFQNEAQLEKSRLLSDRFSAERPKGSFSTLEIQRTEQGDSAMYLCASSFFTATNEKLFFGSGTQLSVL.

In its sample, this clonotype was seen a few times. The V gene is TRBV12-3 or TRBV12-4, the J gene TRBJ1-5, with D unclear. V lost 3 bases and J lost 0, with 12 bases in between. The CDR3 covers 16 residues. This CDR3 reads CASSFQTALSNQPQHF. CDR3 bases: TGTGCCAGCAGTTTCCAAACTGCCCTTAGCAATCAGCCCCAGCATTTT.

The table lists this clonotype with a few counts. This chain links TRBV20-1 with TRBJ1-1, with TRBD1 matching 12 bases. The J segment lost 7 bases and the V segment lost 6 bases, leaving 6 bases of the junction unmatched. The CDR3 sequence is 13 residues long. CDR1 is DFQATT, CDR2 SNEGSKA, per germline (reference sequence). The CDR3 protein is CSARGQGAGEAFF. The CDR3 DNA is TGCAGTGCCCGGGGACAGGGGGCCGGTGAAGCTTTCTTT.

This clonotype was detected many times. This chain uses TRBV7-9 with TRBJ1-1; D possibly corresponds to TRBD1 (5 bases). The CDR3 has 16 residues. The V gene lost 5 bases and the J gene lost 0 bases, with 16 bases spanning the gap. Germline CDR1 is SEHNR and CDR2 is FQNEAQ (reference sequence). CDR3 sequence (DNA): TGTGCCAGCAGCCCGGACGGGGCTAAGATGAACACTGAAGCTTTCTTT. This encodes CASSPDGAKMNTEAFF.

In its sample, this clonotype was seen a few times. This chain joins TRBV7-8 and TRBJ1-1; D is perhaps TRBD1 (5 bases). The V and J ends lost 1 base and 0 bases respectively, with 9 bases between them. CDR1 is SGHVS, CDR2 FQNEAQ, per germline. This CDR3 has 15 amino acids. In nucleotides, the CDR3 is TGTGCCAGCAGCTTAGTCGGGGGTATGAACACTGAAGCTTTCTTT. Amino acid sequence: CASSLVGGMNTEAFF. The full variable domain, with the rest looked up from reference TRBV7-8 and TRBJ1-1, is GAGVSQSPRYKVAKRGQDVALRCDPISGHVSLFWYQQALGQGPEFLTYFQNEAQLDKSGLPSDRFFAERPEGSVSTLKIQRTQQEDSAVYLCASSLVGGMNTEAFFGQGTRLTVV.

This clonotype showed up just a few times. The chain uses TRBV6-5 and TRBJ1-1, with D perhaps matching TRBD1 (5 bases). CDR3 size: 14 residues. CDR1 and CDR2 from the germline V gene are MNHEY and SVGAGI. Trimming removed 2 bases at V and 3 bases at J, with 10 bases between. The CDR3 region has the DNA TGTGCCAGCAGTTACCTGGAGGGGTACACTGAAGCTTTCTTT. It is translated as CASSYLEGYTEAFF.

Ten or more counts support this clonotype. The chain uses TRBV4-1 and TRBJ2-1; 8 bases match TRBD2. Per the germline V gene, CDR1 is MGHRA and CDR2 is YSYEKL. V lost 2 bases, J lost 6 bases, and 12 bases stayed unmatched. This CDR3 has 17 amino acids. In nucleotides, the CDR3 is TGCGCCAGCAGCCAACCTAAAACCGGGACTAGGTCCAATGAGCAGTTCTTC. Its protein is CASSQPKTGTRSNEQFF.

This clonotype has at least ten counts. The rearrangement uses TRBV20-1 and TRBJ1-2, with no clear D. Germline CDR1 is DFQATT and CDR2 is SNEGSKA (reference sequence). The V gene lost 0 bases and the J gene lost 9 bases, with 5 bases spanning the gap. There are 10 residues in the CDR3. In DNA form, the CDR3 reads TGCAGTGCTAGAGACCCAAGCTACACCTTC. This sequence encodes CSARDPSYTF.

This clonotype was counted many times. The chain carries TRBV29-1 and TRBJ1-2; TRBD1 might be the D (5 bases). CDR3 size: 14 residues. Germline assignment: CDR1 SQVTM and CDR2 ANQGSEA. With 6 bases removed from V and 3 bases from J, the gap between germline ends came to 17 bases. The CDR3 here is CSVSLEGRHYGYTF. CDR3 bases: TGCAGCGTCAGCCTCGAGGGGCGGCACTATGGCTACACCTTC.

This clonotype was counted between two and nine times. The chain carries TRBV10-3 and TRBJ2-5; 15 nucleotides align to TRBD2. CDR1 is ENHRY and CDR2 is SYGVKD in the germline V gene. V lost 5 bases to trimming and J lost 5 bases; unmatched junction nucleotides: 9. CDR3 length: 17 residues. CDR3 DNA sequence: TGTGCCATCAGTTCCGGACTAGCGGGGGGGCCTAGGGAGACCCAGTACTTC. Encoded protein: CAISSGLAGGPRETQYF.

This clonotype was seen ten or more times. This chain connects TRBV7-9 to TRBJ2-1, with unresolved D. Per the germline V gene, CDR1 is SEHNR and CDR2 is FQNEAQ (reference sequence). Deletions cut 5 bases from V and 3 bases from J, with 11 bases between. The CDR3 covers 14 residues. The CDR3 DNA reads as TGTGCCAGCAGCCCCCTCCCGGACTACAATGAGCAGTTCTTC. Its translation is CASSPLPDYNEQFF.